The TCR beta chain under discussion was sequenced for a study of blood T cell repertoires in COVID-19 (dated by TCRdb to the early 2020s). As for the study more broadly: The collaborator samples originated in the United States, Italy and Spain and spanned the acute and convalescent phases of COVID-19. The material from the prospective study consisted of cDNA or gDNA derived from T cells, B-cell-depleted T cells, or PBMCs. Deeply sampled blood TCRbeta repertoires from subjects exposed to, actively infected with, or recovered from COVID-19 were included in the dataset. The repertoires were released in a freely available public database intended as a resource for research on the immune response to SARS-CoV-2. Samples came from the ongoing ImmuneRACE study (first 160 participants) plus 1,254 subjects from 6 global collaborators. The sample metadata nearly always contained a de-identified subject ID, COVID-19 status, age in years and sex. Where available, HLA class I and class II types were obtained from metadata supplied by the sample provider rather than from assay-based typing. On the study overall, not on this receptor specifically: How much clinical and demographic metadata was included differed by source and by participant, and the metadata was provided uncurated.

Regarding this clone: Its antigen is still unknown. Base qualities are not provided; no much larger clone lies one nucleotide away.

At one collaborating source in Seattle, patients were enrolled during active infection and were followed longitudinally through the course of disease. Collaborating institutions collected whole blood in K2EDTA tubes following their own protocols. For TCRbeta analysis, collaborators shipped samples as frozen whole blood, isolated PBMCs, or DNA extracted from either of those sample types. Reading the germline V gene gives CDR1 SQVTM and CDR2 ANQGSEA. From the cysteine through the phenylalanine, the CDR3 covers 12 amino acids. Solely the CDR3 DNA is kept, with 36 bases framed from the first base. Trimming costs V 8 bases and J 4 bases, and their ends lie 13 bases apart. TCRbeta CDR3 regions were amplified from genomic DNA by means of the immunoSEQ Assay, a bias-controlled multiplex PCR. Concerning the study's data processing: Within the assay, amplification of reference gene primers was used to estimate how many nucleated cells each sample contained. To quantify the absolute abundance of each unique TCRbeta CDR3 rearrangement, sequence reads were collapsed and filtered. For each sample, productive Simpson clonality was calculated by taking the square root of Simpson's diversity index across productive rearrangements. TCRdb took this table from immuneACCESS and kept in-frame rearrangements with V and J called. Such tables lack part of the clones; where checked against another copy, unresolved V genes explain under half of the gap, and the rest is unexplained. Clonal size and the V and J genes are those of that table, whereas D and trimming came from the DNA. The sample profile shows roughly 440,000 clones; around 88% of them were found once. Clones ranked in the top ten supply over 10% of the sample.

The sequenced sample was peripheral blood. Recombination linked TRBV29-1 to TRBJ2-3; the D gene is perhaps TRBD2, from 6 matching bases. The receptor was isolated from a woman aged 50 to 60 with COVID-19, enrolled during active disease. The DNA is TGCAGCCAGCGCGGGATATCAGATACGCAGTATTTT. It translates as CSQRGISDTQYF.